This T cell receptor (beta chain) was recorded in a study of CD8 T cells in Susac syndrome. Reverse transcription of roughly 0.5 to 1 ug RNA was carried out with random hexamers. It was immunoSEQ multiplex PCR that amplified TCR beta CDR3 across 54 Vbeta and 13 Jbeta. Using its own MiXCR run on the immunoSEQ multiplex PCR reads, TCRdb lists one record per CDR3 protein. The sample carries some 200,000 distinct CDR3 sequences, 90% to 95% recorded once. There are 13 residues in the CDR3. V was clipped by 1 base and J by 3 bases, with 5 bases between them. TEMRA cells were FACS-enriched and CD8+ and CD4+ T cells negatively isolated.

Sample: CD4+ T cells from PBMCs. The chain employs TRBV12-3 or TRBV12-4 and TRBJ2-3; D is ambiguous. The TCR was taken from a human donor with multiple sclerosis. As DNA, the CDR3 is TGTGCCAGCAGTTTAGAGGGAACAGATACGCAGTATTTT. It encodes CASSLEGTDTQYF.